This TCR beta chain emerged from a study of T cells after yellow fever vaccination. The study's findings and limits: The secondary T-cell response peaked on day 5, not day 15, but was weaker.

TCRdb ran MiXCR on the 5' RACE reads and lists one entry per CDR3 protein. Of about 580,000 distinct CDR3 sequences listed, roughly a sixth were seen once; the top ten hold 15% to 20%. Germline loops: CDR1 SEHNR, CDR2 FQNEAQ (reference sequence). Trimming stripped 4 bases from V and 0 bases from J, with 13 bases between. The CDR3 contains 15 residues. This clonotype was seen repeatedly, ten times or more. Its antigen is unidentified. The V call is TRBV7-9, the J call TRBJ2-7; tentative D call: TRBD1 (6 bases). This sequence originates from a man aged 18 to 29 who received the YFV17D yellow fever vaccine. The material was PBMCs, obtained 4 to 6 days after the first yellow fever vaccination. In DNA, the CDR3 is TGTGCCAGCAGCTCAGGACAGTTCAGCTCCTACGAGCAGTACTTC. It codes for CASSSGQFSSYEQYF.